A single sample is the source of the 11 T cell receptor beta chains below, sequenced in a study of T cells in Graves' hyperthyroidism and ophthalmopathy. Using RNA transcripts as the source, TCR beta CDR3 regions were amplified. HTBI primers were employed in a first-round RT-PCR of the TCR CDR3. MiXCR, applied by TCRdb to the multiplex PCR reads, yields one record per CDR3 protein. The sample contains roughly 550,000 distinct CDR3 sequences, approximately 16% of which appear only once. The sequencing sample was made of blood. The origin of the receptors is a woman between 25 and 40 years old with Graves' ophthalmopathy.

There are many counts of this clonotype. This chain joins TRBV14 and TRBJ2-2; D not resolved. V lost 7 bases to trimming and J lost 4 bases, with 4 bases between them. Germline V CDR1 and CDR2: SGHDN, FVKESK. The CDR3 loop spans 11 amino acids. The CDR3 nucleotides read TGTGCCAGCAAAACCACCGGGGAGCTGTTTTTT. Its protein is CASKTTGELFF.

This clonotype was recorded many times. The J gene is TRBJ1-4, the V gene TRBV28; 10 positions agree with TRBD1. Germline lookup yields CDR1 MDHEN and CDR2 SYDVKM. The CDR3 is 14 residues long. Losses at the gene ends were 5 bases for V and 8 bases for J; bases not matched to a gene: 5. The CDR3 nucleotides read TGTGCCAGCAGTCCCCGACAGGGGGCGGAAAAACTGTTTTTT. This codes for CASSPRQGAEKLFF.

This clonotype was picked up many times. The rearrangement joins TRBV5-8 to TRBJ2-5; TRBD2 aligns across 7 bases. Germline loops: CDR1 SGHTS, CDR2 YDEGEE. V dropped 0 bases and J dropped 1; count of bases not matched to a gene: 3. This CDR3 has 15 amino acids. The CDR3 reads CASSLGGGGQETQYF. CDR3 DNA: TGTGCCAGCAGCTTGGGGGGGGGAGGCCAAGAGACCCAGTACTTC.

The chain carries TRBV3-1 and TRBJ1-4; TRBD1 might be the D (6 bases). The CDR3 spans 16 residues. Germline V gene lookup returns CDR1 LGHDT and CDR2 YNNKEL (reference sequence). V lost 4 bases and J 0 bases, leaving 12 bases between the germline ends. The CDR3 here is CASSPGTPATNEKLFF. The CDR3, as DNA: TGTGCCAGCAGCCCAGGGACACCGGCAACTAATGAAAAACTGTTTTTT.

The J gene is TRBJ2-3, the V gene TRBV20-1, with TRBD2 as a possible D gene (5 bases). The CDR3 spans 15 residues. CDR1 and CDR2 (germline): DFQATT, SNEGSKA (reference sequence). V was cut by 1 base and J by 0 bases, with 11 bases left in between. CDR3 bases: TGCAGTGCTAGAGCGGACTCACCTAGCACAGATACGCAGTATTTT. As protein: CSARADSPSTDTQYF.

This chain joins TRBV4-3 and TRBJ2-6, with D uncertain. V shed 4 bases and J shed 0 bases, with 13 bases lying between them. Germline V gene data show CDR1 as LGHNA and CDR2 as YSLEER. The CDR3 is made up of 17 amino acids. The DNA of the CDR3 is TGCGCCAGCAGCCTTCTGATAGATTACTCTGGGGCCAACGTCCTGACTTTC. Protein sequence: CASSLLIDYSGANVLTF.

The chain has TRBV28 and TRBJ2-3, with 14 bases that match TRBD2. The J segment lost 7 bases and the V segment lost 3 bases, leaving 6 bases of the junction unmatched. The CDR3 has 16 residues. Per the germline V gene, CDR1 is MDHEN and CDR2 is SYDVKM. The CDR3 is CASSLPGLAGAYTQYF. CDR3 DNA sequence: TGTGCCAGCAGTTTGCCGGGACTAGCGGGAGCATATACGCAGTATTTT.

This clonotype was seen ten or more times. V gene TRBV27 combines with J gene TRBJ2-7; D perhaps matches TRBD2 (6 bases). The CDR3 totals 13 residues. CDR1 and CDR2 (germline): MNHEY, SMNVEV (reference sequence). Trimming removed 3 bases from V and 5 bases from J, with 11 bases in between. CDR3 coding DNA: TGTGCCAGCAGTTTGTTGGGAGGAGACGAGCAGTACTTC. Translation: CASSLLGGDEQYF.

The rearrangement uses TRBV5-6 and TRBJ2-3, with TRBD2 identical over 8 bases. This CDR3 region has 16 residues. Germline V gene sequence: CDR1 SGHDT, CDR2 YYEEEE. V lost 3 bases, J lost 2 bases, and 8 bases stayed unmatched. The CDR3: CASSSTSGILTDTQYF. In DNA form, the CDR3 reads TGTGCCAGCAGCTCTACTAGCGGAATCCTCACAGATACGCAGTATTTT.

This clonotype came up a few times. This rearrangement joins TRBV27 to TRBJ1-6; D unclear. CDR1 and CDR2 (germline): MNHEY, SMNVEV (reference sequence). The CDR3 has 14 residues. With 3 bases removed from V and 6 bases from J, the gap between germline ends came to 9 bases. CDR3 amino acids: CASSFGQANSPLHF. CDR3 bases: TGTGCCAGCAGTTTCGGGCAGGCTAATTCACCCCTCCACTTT.

With regard to this clonotype: A much larger clone lies one base from this, so it may be a read error. It is likely a read error, because the conserved phenylalanine at the end of the CDR3 is missing. This chain connects TRBV28 to TRBJ1-1, with 7 bases identical to TRBD1. Germline V CDR1 and CDR2: MDHEN, SYDVKM. V gave up 7 bases and J gave up 2 bases; unmatched junction bases: 10. The CDR3 has 15 amino acids. For the CDR3, the DNA is TGTGCCAGCAACGGGCCGGGACAGATAAACACTGAAGCTTTCCTT. Residues: CASNGPGQINTEAFL.